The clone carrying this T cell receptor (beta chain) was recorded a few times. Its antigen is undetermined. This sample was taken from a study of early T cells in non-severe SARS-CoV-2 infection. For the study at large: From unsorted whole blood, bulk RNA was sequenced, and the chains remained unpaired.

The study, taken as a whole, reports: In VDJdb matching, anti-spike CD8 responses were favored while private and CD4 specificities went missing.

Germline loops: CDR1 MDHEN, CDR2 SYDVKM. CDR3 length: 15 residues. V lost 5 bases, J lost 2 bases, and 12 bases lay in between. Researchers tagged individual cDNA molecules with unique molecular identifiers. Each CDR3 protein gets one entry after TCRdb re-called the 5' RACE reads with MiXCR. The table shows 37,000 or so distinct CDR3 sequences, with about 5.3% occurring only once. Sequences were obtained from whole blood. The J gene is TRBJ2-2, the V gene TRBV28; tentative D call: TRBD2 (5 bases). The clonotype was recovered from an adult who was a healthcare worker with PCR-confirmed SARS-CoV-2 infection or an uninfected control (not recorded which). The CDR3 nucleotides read TGTGCCAGCAGTAAGGACTTCTTTAACACCGGGGAGCTGTTTTTT. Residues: CASSKDFFNTGELFF. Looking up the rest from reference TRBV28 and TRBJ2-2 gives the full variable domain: DVKVTQSSRYLVKRTGEKVFLECVQDMDHENMFWYRQDPGLGLRLIYFSYDVKMKEKGDIPEGYSVSREKKERFSLILESASTNQTSMYLCASSKDFFNTGELFFGEGSRLTVL.